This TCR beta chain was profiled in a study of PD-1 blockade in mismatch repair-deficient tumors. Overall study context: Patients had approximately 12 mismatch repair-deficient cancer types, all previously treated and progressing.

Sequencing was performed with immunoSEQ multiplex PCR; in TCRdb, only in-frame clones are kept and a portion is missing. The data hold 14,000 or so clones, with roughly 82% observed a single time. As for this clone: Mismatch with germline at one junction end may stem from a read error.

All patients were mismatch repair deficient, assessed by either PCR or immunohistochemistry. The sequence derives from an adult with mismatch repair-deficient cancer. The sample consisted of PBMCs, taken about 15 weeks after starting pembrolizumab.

The chain's CDR3 is CASSLSPLAYEQYF. CDR3 sequence (DNA): TGTGCTAGCAGCTTATCCCCCCTAGCCTACGAGCAGTACTTC. The gene calls are TRBV7-7 and TRBJ2-7; D gene uncertain. This CDR3 is built from 14 residues. The germline CDR1 and CDR2 sequences are SSHAT and FNYEAQ (reference sequence).